This T cell receptor beta chain was recovered during a study of blood T cell repertoires in COVID-19. For the study at large: T cells, B-cell-depleted T cells, or PBMCs supplied cDNA or gDNA.

As originally analysed: Nucleated cell number was recorded as an estimate derived from reference gene primer amplification. The table came from immunoSEQ multiplex PCR; TCRdb's copy has only in-frame clones and leaves some out. D and trimming come from the DNA, and the V and J calls and clone size come from that table. The sample holds nearly 65,000 clones; under 90% are singletons and the top ten take 9.5% to 15%. Sequenced input: peripheral blood. The sequence came from a human donor in a cohort sampled during active COVID-19.

The CDR3 here is CASSSHQRGIGQGDKFF. The CDR3 DNA reads as TGTGCCAGCAGTTCACATCAGAGGGGGATCGGACAGGGGGACAAGTTCTTC. The J gene is TRBJ2-1, the V gene TRBV28; 10 bases map to TRBD1. CDR1 is MDHEN and CDR2 is SYDVKM in the germline V gene. Unmatched junction bases numbered 20, after V lost 4 bases and J lost 14 bases. This CDR3 spans 17 amino acids.